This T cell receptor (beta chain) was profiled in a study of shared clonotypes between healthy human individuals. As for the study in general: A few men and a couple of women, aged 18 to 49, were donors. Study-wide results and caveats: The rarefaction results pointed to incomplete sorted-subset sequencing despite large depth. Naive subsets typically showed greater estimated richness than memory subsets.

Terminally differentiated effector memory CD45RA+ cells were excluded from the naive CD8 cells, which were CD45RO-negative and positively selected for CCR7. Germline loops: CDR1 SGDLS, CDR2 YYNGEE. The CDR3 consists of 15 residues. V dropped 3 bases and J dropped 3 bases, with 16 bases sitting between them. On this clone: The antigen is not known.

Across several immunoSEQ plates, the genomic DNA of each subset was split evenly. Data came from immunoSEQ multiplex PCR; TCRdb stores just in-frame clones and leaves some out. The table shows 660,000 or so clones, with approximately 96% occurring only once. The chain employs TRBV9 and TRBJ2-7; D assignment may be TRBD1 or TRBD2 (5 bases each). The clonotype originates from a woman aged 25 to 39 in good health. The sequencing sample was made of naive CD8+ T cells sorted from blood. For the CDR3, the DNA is TGTGCCAGCAGCGGAGAGAGGGGTGCTAACTACGAGCAGTACTTC. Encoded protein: CASSGERGANYEQYF.